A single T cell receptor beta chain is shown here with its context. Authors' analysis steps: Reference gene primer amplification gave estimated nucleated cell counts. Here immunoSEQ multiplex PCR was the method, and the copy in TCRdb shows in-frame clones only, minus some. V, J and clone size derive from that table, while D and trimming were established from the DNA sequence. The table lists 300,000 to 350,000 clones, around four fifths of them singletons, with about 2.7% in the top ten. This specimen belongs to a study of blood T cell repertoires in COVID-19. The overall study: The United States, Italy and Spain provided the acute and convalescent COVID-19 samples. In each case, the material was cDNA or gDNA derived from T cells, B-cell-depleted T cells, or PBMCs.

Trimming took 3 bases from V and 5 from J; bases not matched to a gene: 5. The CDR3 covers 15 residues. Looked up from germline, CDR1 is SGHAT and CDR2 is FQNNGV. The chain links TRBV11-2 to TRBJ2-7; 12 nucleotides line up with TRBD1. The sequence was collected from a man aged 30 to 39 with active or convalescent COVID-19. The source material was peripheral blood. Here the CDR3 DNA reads TGTGCCAGCAGCTTCCGGGACAGGGGGCACGACGAGCAGTACTTC. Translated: CASSFRDRGHDEQYF.